The TCR beta chain under discussion was sequenced for a study of early T cells in non-severe SARS-CoV-2 infection. There are many counts of this clonotype. Germline CDR1 reads DFQATT; CDR2 reads SNEGSKA (reference sequence). CDR3 length equals 13 residues. TCRdb re-called the 5' RACE reads with MiXCR, one entry per CDR3 protein. The data contain under 85,000 distinct CDR3 sequences, around 5% of them singletons. The receptor was isolated from an adult who was a healthcare worker with PCR-confirmed SARS-CoV-2 infection or an uninfected control (not recorded which). This specimen consisted of whole blood, obtained at baseline. The rearrangement links TRBV20-1 to TRBJ1-1; D might be TRBD1 (5 bases). The CDR3 region is CLSSPGTITEAFF. The CDR3 DNA is TGCCTAAGCAGTCCGGGGACGATCACTGAAGCTTTCTTT.